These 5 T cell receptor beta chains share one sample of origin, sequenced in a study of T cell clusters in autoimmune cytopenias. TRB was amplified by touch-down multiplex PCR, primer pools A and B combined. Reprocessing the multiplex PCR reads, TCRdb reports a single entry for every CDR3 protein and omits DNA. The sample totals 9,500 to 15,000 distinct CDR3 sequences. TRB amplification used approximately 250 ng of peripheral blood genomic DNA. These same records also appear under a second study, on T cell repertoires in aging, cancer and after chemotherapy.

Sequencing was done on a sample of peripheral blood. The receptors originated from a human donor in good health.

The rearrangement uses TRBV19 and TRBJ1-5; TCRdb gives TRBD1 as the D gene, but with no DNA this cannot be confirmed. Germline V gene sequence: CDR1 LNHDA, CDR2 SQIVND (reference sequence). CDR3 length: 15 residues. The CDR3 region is CASSIAPPGNQPQHF.

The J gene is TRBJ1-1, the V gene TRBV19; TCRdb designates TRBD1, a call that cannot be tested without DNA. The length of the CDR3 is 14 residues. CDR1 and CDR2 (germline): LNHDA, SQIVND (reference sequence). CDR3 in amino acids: CASSSFQGRTEAFF.

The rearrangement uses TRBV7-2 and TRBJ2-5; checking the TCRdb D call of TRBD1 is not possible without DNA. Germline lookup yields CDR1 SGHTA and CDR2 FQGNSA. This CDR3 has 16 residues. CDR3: CASSFRQGAYLETQYF.

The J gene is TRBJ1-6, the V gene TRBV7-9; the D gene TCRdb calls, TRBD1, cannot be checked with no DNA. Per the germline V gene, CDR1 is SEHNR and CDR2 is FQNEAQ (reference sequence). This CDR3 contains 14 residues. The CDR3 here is CASSWGSKNSPLHF. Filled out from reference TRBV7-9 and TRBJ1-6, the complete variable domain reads DTGVSQNPRHKITKRGQNVTFRCDPISEHNRLYWYRQTLGQGPEFLTYFQNEAQLEKSRLLSDRFSAERPKGSFSTLEIQRTEQGDSAMYLCASSWGSKNSPLHFGNGTRLTVT.

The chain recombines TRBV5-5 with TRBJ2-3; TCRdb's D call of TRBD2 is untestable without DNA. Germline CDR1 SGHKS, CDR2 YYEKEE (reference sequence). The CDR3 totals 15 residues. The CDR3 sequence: CASSLGLAGADTQYF.